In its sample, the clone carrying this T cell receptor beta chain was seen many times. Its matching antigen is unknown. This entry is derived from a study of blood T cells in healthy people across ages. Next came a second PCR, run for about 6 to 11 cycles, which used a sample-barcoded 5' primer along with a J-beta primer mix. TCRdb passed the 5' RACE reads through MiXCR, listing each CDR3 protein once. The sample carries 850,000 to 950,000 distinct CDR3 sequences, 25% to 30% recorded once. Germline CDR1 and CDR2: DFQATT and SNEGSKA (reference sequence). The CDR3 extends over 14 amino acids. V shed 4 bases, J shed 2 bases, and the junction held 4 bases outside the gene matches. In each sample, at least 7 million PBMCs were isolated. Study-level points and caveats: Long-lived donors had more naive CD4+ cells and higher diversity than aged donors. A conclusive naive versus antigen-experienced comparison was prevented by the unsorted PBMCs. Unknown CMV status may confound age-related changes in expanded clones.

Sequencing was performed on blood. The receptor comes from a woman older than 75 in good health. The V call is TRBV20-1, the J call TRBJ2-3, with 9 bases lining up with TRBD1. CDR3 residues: CSATGTGNTDTQYF. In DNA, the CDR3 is TGCAGTGCTACCGGGACAGGGAACACAGATACGCAGTATTTT.